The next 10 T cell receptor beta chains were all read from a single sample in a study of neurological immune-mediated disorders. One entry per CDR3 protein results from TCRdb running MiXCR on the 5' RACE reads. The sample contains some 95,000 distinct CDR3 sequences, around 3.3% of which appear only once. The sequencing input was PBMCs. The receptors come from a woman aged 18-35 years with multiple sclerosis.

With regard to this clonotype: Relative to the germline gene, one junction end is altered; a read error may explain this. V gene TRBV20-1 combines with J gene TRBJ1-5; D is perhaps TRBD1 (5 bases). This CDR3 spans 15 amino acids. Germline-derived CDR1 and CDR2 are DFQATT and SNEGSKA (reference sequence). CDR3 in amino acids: CSARRQPGSNQPQNF. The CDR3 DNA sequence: TGCAGTGCTCGTCGACAGCCAGGAAGCAATCAGCCCCAGAATTTT.

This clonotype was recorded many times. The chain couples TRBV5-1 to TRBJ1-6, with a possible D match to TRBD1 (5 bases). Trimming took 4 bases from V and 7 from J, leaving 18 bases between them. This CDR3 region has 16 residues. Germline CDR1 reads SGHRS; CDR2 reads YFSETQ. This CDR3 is CASSVFRERYNSPLHF. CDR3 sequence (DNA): TGCGCCAGCAGCGTATTCAGGGAAAGGTACAATTCACCCCTCCACTTT.

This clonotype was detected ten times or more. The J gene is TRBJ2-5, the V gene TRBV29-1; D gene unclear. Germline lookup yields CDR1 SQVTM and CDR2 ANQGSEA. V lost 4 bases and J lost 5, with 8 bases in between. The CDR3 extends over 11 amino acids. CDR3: CSVGSSETQYF. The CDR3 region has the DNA TGCAGCGTTGGGAGCTCCGAGACCCAGTACTTC.

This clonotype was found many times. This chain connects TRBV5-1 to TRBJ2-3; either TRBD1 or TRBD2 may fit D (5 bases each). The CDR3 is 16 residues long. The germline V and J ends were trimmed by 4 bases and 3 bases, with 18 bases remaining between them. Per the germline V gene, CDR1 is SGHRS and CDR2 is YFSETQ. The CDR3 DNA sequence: TGCGCCAGCAGCACGTCCCCCGGGACCGCAACAGATACGCAGTATTTT. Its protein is CASSTSPGTATDTQYF.

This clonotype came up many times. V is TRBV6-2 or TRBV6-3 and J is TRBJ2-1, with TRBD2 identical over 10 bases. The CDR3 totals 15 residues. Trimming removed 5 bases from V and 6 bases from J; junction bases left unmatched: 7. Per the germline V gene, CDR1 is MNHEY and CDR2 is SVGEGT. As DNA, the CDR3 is TGTGCCAGCAGTAGCGGACTAGCGGAATCCAATGAGCAGTTCTTC. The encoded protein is CASSSGLAESNEQFF.

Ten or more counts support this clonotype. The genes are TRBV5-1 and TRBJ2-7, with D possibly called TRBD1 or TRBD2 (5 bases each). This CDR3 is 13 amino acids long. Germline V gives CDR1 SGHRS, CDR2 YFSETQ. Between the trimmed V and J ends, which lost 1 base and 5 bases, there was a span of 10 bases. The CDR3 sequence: CASSLWGMHEQYF. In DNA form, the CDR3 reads TGCGCCAGCAGCTTGTGGGGGATGCACGAGCAGTACTTC. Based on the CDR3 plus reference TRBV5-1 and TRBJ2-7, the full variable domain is KAGVTQTPRYLIKTRGQQVTLSCSPISGHRSVSWYQQTPGQGLQFLFEYFSETQRNKGNFPGRFSGRQFSNSRSEMNVSTLELGDSALYLCASSLWGMHEQYFGPGTRLTVT.

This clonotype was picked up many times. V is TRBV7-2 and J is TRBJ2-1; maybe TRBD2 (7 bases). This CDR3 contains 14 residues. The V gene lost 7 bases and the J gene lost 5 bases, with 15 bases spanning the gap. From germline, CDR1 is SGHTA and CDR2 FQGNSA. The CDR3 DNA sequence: TGTGCCAGCATGAGCGGGACATGGGACAATGAGCAGTTCTTC. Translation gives CASMSGTWDNEQFF.

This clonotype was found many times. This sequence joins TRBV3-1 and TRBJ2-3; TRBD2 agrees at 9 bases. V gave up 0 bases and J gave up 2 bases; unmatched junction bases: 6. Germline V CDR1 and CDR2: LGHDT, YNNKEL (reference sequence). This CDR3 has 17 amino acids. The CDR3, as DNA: TGTGCCAGCAGCCAAGATACCAGCGGGGGGTTCACAGATACGCAGTATTTT. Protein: CASSQDTSGGFTDTQYF.

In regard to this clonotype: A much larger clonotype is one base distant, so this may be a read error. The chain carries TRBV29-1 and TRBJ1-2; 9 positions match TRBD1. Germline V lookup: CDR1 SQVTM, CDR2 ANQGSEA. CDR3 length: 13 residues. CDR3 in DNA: TGCAACGTTGAACAGGGGGCTGAATATGGCTACACCTTC. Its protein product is CNVEQGAEYGYTF. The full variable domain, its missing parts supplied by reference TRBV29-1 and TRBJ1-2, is SAVISQKPSRDICQRGTSLTIQCQVDSQVTMMFWYRQQPGQSLTLIATANQGSEATYESGFVIDKFPISRPNLTFSTLTVSNMSPEDSSIYLCNVEQGAEYGYTFGSGTRLTVV.

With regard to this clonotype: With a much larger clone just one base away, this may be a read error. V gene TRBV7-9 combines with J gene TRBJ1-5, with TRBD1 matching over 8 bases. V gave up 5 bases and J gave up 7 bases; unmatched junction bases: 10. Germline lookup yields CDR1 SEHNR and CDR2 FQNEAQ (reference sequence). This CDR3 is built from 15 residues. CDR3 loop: CASSHGTGLGQPQHF. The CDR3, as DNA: TGTGCCAGCAGCCACGGGACAGGTTTAGGGCAGCCCCAGCATTTT.